These 4 T cell receptor beta chains were all obtained from the same sample, sequenced in a study of T cell repertoires in cytomegalovirus infection. A single record per CDR3 protein comes from TCRdb applying MiXCR to the reads. The sample lists hundreds of thousands of distinct CDR3 sequences, roughly 16% occurring once. Material for sequencing was PBMCs. The origin of the receptors is a human donor in good health (CMV status not recorded). Some clones in this sample may be carry-over from other donors' samples.

This clonotype was observed a few times. The V gene is TRBV28, the J gene TRBJ1-1, with 9 bases that match TRBD1. Trimming at V came to 6 bases and at J to 4 bases, leaving 12 bases not matched to a gene. This CDR3 contains 16 residues. CDR1 is MDHEN, CDR2 SYDVKM, per germline. CDR3 nucleotides: TGTGCCAGCAGACATAAACCGGGACAGGGAGGCACTGAAGCTTTCTTT. This encodes CASRHKPGQGGTEAFF.

This clonotype was detected only a few times. The chain couples TRBV20-1 to TRBJ2-7; TRBD1 aligns across 7 bases. V shed 1 base and J 3 bases; nucleotides not matched to a gene: 3. This CDR3 is 13 amino acids long. Germline-derived CDR1 and CDR2 are DFQATT and SNEGSKA (reference sequence). CDR3 nucleotides: TGCAGTGCTAGAGGGGGACAGCGCTACGAGCAGTACTTC. Translation gives CSARGGQRYEQYF.

Comments on this clonotype: Its ends do not fully match the called genes, so a read error is possible. J is TRBJ1-1 and V is TRBV7-9, with D hard to call. The CDR3 loop spans 10 amino acids. Germline V gene sequence: CDR1 SEHNR, CDR2 FQNEAQ (reference sequence). The CDR3 coding sequence is TGTGCCAGCAGCCTCCCGATAATAGAGTTT. Protein product: CASSLPIIEF. The full variable domain, completed using reference TRBV7-9 and TRBJ1-1, is DTGVSQNPRHKITKRGQNVTFRCDPISEHNRLYWYRQTLGQGPEFLTYFQNEAQLEKSRLLSDRFSAERPKGSFSTLEIQRTEQGDSAMYLCASSLPIIEFGQGTRLTVV.

The chain is built from TRBV20-1 and TRBJ2-5; 7 bases line up with TRBD2. This CDR3 region has 16 residues. The V and J ends lost 1 base and 4 bases, in that order; junction bases with no gene match: 12. The germline V gene has CDR1 DFQATT and CDR2 SNEGSKA (reference sequence). CDR3 amino acids: CSARGGPSRGLETQYF. The CDR3 coding sequence is TGCAGTGCTAGAGGGGGCCCTTCGCGGGGGTTAGAGACCCAGTACTTC.